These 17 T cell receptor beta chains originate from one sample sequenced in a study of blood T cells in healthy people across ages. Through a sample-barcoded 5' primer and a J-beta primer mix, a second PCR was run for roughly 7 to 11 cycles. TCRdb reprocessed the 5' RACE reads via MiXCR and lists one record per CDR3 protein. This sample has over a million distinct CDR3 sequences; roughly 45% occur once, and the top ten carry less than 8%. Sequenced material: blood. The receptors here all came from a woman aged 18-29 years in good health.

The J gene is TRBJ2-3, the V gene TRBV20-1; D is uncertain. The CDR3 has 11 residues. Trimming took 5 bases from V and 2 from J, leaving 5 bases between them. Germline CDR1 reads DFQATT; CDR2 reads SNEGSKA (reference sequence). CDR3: CSALHTDTQYF. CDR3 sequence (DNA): TGCAGTGCTCTTCACACAGATACGCAGTATTTT.

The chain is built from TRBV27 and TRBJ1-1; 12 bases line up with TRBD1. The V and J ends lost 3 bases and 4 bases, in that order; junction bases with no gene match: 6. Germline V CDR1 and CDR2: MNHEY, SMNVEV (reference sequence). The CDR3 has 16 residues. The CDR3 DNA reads TGTGCCAGCAGTTTCGGGACAGGGGGCCTGGGCACTGAAGCTTTCTTT. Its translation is CASSFGTGGLGTEAFF.

The CDR3 loop reads CASSLNLLLRGTMNTEAFF. CDR3 nucleotide sequence: TGTGCCAGCAGTTTAAACTTACTTTTACGGGGCACGATGAACACTGAAGCTTTCTTT. V gene TRBV28 combines with J gene TRBJ1-1, with D tentatively TRBD1 (5 bases). V lost 2 bases, J lost 0 bases, and 22 bases lay in between. The CDR3 is made up of 19 amino acids. Germline V gene lookup returns CDR1 MDHEN and CDR2 SYDVKM.

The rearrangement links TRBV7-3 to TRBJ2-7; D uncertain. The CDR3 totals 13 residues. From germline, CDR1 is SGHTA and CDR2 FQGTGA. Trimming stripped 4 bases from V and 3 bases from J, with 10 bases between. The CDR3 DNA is TGTGCCAGCAGCTCCCTCCCAGGCTACGAGCAGTACTTC. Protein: CASSSLPGYEQYF.

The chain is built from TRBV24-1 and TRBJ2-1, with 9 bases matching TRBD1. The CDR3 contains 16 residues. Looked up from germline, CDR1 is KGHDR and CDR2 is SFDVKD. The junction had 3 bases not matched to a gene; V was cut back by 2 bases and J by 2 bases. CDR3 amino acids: CATSDSGQGTYNEQFF. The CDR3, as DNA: TGTGCCACCAGTGATTCCGGACAGGGGACCTACAATGAGCAGTTCTTC.

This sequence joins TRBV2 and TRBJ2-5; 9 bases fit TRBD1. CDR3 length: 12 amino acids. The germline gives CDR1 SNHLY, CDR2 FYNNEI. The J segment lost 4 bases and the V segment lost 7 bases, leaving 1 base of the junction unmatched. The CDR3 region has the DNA TGTGCCAGCAAGACAGGGGGAGAGACCCAGTACTTC. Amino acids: CASKTGGETQYF.

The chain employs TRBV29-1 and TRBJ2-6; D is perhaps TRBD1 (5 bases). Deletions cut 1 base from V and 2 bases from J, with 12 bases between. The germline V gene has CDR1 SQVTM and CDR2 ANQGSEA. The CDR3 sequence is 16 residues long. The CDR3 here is CSVEVWVGAGANVLTF. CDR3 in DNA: TGCAGCGTTGAAGTATGGGTAGGGGCTGGGGCCAACGTCCTGACTTTC.

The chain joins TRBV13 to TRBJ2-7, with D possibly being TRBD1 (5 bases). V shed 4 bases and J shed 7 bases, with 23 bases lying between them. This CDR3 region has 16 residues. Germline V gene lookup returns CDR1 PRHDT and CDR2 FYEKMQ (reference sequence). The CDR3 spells CASSSRRSFTGQEQYF. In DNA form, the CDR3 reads TGTGCCAGCAGCTCCCGGCGAAGCTTCACAGGACAAGAGCAGTACTTC.

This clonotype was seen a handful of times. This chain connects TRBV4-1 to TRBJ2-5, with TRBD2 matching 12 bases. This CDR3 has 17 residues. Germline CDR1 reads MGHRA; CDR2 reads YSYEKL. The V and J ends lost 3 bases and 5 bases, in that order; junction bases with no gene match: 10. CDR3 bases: TGCGCCAGCAGCCAGAGTGCATGGACTAGCGGGATGGAGACCCAGTACTTC. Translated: CASSQSAWTSGMETQYF.

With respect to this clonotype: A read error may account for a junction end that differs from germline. In nucleotides, the CDR3 is TGCGCCAGCAGCCCGAGGACTAGCGGGAGTAAAAACATTCAGTACTTC. It encodes CASSPRTSGSKNIQYF. The chain couples TRBV7-6 to TRBJ2-4; 13 bases are shared with TRBD2. CDR3 length equals 16 residues. The V gene's germline CDR1 is SGHVS and CDR2 FNYEAQ.

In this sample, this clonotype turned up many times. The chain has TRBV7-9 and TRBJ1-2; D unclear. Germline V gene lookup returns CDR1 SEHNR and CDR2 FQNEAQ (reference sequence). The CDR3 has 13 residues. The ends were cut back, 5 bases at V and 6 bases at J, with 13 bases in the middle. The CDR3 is CASSLSREDGYTF. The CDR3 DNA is TGTGCCAGCAGCCTGAGTCGTGAGGATGGCTACACCTTC. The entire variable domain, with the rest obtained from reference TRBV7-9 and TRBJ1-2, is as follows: DTGVSQNPRHKITKRGQNVTFRCDPISEHNRLYWYRQTLGQGPEFLTYFQNEAQLEKSRLLSDRFSAERPKGSFSTLEIQRTEQGDSAMYLCASSLSREDGYTFGSGTRLTVV.

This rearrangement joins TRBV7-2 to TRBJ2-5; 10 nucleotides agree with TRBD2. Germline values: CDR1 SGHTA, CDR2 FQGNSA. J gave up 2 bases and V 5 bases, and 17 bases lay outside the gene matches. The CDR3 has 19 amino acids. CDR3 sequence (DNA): TGTGCCAGCAGCACTCGGACTAGCGGACACTACCTAACACAAGAGACCCAGTACTTC. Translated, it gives CASSTRTSGHYLTQETQYF.

CDR3 residues: CATSRDRNDGAGVAKNIQYF. The CDR3 nucleotides are TGTGCCACCAGCAGAGATCGAAACGATGGGGCCGGGGTAGCCAAAAACATTCAGTACTTC. The chain uses TRBV15 and TRBJ2-4; D assignment may be TRBD1 or TRBD2 (5 bases each). V was cut by 0 bases and J by 0 bases, with 21 bases left in between. The CDR3 sequence is 20 residues long. CDR1 is LNHNV and CDR2 is YYDKDF in the germline V gene (reference sequence). The full variable domain, with the rest looked up from reference TRBV15 and TRBJ2-4, is DAMVIQNPRYQVTQFGKPVTLSCSQTLNHNVMYWYQQKSSQAPKLLFHYYDKDFNNEADTPDNFQSRRPNTSFCFLDIRSPGLGDTAMYLCATSRDRNDGAGVAKNIQYFGAGTRLSVL.

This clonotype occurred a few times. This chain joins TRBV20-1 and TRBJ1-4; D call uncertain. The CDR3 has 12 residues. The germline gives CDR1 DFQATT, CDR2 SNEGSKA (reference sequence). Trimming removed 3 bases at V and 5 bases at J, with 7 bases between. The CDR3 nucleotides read TGCAGTGCTAGCAAGATCAATGAAAAACTGTTTTTT. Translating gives CSASKINEKLFF.

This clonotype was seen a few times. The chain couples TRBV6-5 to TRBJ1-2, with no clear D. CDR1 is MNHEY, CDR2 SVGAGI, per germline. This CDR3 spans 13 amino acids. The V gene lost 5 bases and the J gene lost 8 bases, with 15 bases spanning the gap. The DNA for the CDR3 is TGTGCCAGCAGTGCCCACGGCGATCTAGGCTACACCTTC. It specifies CASSAHGDLGYTF.

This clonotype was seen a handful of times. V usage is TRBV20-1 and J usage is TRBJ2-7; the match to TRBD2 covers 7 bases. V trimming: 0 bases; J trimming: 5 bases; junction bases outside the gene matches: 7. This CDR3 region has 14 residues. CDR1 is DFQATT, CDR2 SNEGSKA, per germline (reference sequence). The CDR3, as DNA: TGCAGTGCTAGAGATAGGGGACTATCTAACGAGCAGTACTTC. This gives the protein CSARDRGLSNEQYF.

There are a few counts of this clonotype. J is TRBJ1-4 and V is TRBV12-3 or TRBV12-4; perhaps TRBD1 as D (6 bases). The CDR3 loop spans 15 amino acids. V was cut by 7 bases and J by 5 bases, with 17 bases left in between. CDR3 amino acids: CASTPAGGANEKLFF. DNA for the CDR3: TGTGCCAGCACTCCGGCGGGGGGGGCGAATGAAAAACTGTTTTTT.